Following are 13 T cell receptor beta chains from one sample sequenced in a study of regulatory T cells in long-lasting Graves disease. Arm-PCR of CDR3 regions and iRepertoire HTBI primers were the basis on which TCR beta libraries were built. TCRdb ran MiXCR on the multiplex PCR reads and lists one entry per CDR3 protein. The sample contains some 470,000 distinct CDR3 sequences, about 22% of which appear only once. Indicated time point: persistent/refractory GD, antithyroid drugs over 5 years with positive TRAb. With RNA extracted from PBMCs as input, the TCR library was made. The sequencing used peripheral blood mononuclear cells (PBMCs), collected when the disease was refractory, from a patient treated with antithyroid drugs. The receptors derive from a female donor with Graves disease.

This rearrangement joins TRBV6-1 to TRBJ1-1; D is possibly TRBD1 (5 bases). The CDR3 is made up of 14 amino acids. Germline loops: CDR1 MNHNS, CDR2 SASEGT. V shed 6 bases and J shed 8 bases, with 19 bases lying between them. The CDR3 loop reads CASSSPWGPKEAFF. The CDR3 region has the DNA TGTGCCAGCAGCTCTCCATGGGGCCCGAAAGAAGCTTTCTTT.

This clonotype was detected only a few times. The V and J genes are TRBV11-2 and TRBJ2-7; D unresolved. V lost 2 bases to trimming and J lost 4 bases, with 15 bases between them. This CDR3 contains 15 residues. The germline V gene has CDR1 SGHAT and CDR2 FQNNGV. CDR3 nucleotides: TGTGCCAGCAGCTTACGGATATCCCCCCAATACGAGCAGTACTTC. Its protein product is CASSLRISPQYEQYF.

This chain links TRBV7-2 with TRBJ2-1, with TRBD1 matching 8 bases. Germline V gene sequence: CDR1 SGHTA, CDR2 FQGNSA. Trimming removed 6 bases from V and 2 bases from J; junction bases left unmatched: 9. This CDR3 is 16 amino acids long. The CDR3 loop reads CASRGAGDRTYNEQFF. The CDR3 DNA sequence: TGTGCCAGCAGAGGGGCCGGGGACAGGACCTACAATGAGCAGTTCTTC.

This clonotype has ten or more counts. The chain employs TRBV13 and TRBJ1-2; tentative D call: TRBD1 (6 bases). From germline, CDR1 is PRHDT and CDR2 FYEKMQ (reference sequence). V lost 11 bases to trimming and J lost 4 bases, with 11 bases between them. The CDR3 runs to 11 residues. CDR3 region: CALRTVYGYTF. In nucleotides, the CDR3 is TGTGCCCTTAGGACAGTCTATGGCTACACCTTC. Full variable domain (missing parts from reference TRBV13 and TRBJ1-2): AAGVIQSPRHLIKEKRETATLKCYPIPRHDTVYWYQQGPGQDPQFLISFYEKMQSDKGSIPDRFSAQQFSDYHSELNMSSLELGDSALYFCALRTVYGYTFGSGTRLTVV.

Ten or more counts support this clonotype. The rearrangement uses TRBV2 and TRBJ2-5; 7 nucleotides line up with TRBD1. V shed 5 bases, J shed 5 bases, and the junction held 5 bases outside the gene matches. The CDR3 has 13 amino acids. Per germline, CDR1 SNHLY and CDR2 FYNNEI. CDR3 region: CASSQQGYETQYF. DNA of the CDR3: TGTGCCAGCAGTCAACAGGGGTACGAGACCCAGTACTTC. The full variable domain, completed using reference TRBV2 and TRBJ2-5, is EPEVTQTPSHQVTQMGQEVILRCVPISNHLYFYWYRQILGQKVEFLVSFYNNEISEKSEIFDDQFSVERPDGSNFTLKIRSTKLEDSAMYFCASSQQGYETQYFGPGTRLLVL.

This clonotype was recorded a few times. V usage is TRBV30 and J usage is TRBJ1-2, with 7 bases fitting TRBD1. The V and J ends lost 1 base and 6 bases, in that order; junction bases with no gene match: 2. The CDR3 is made up of 12 amino acids. CDR1 and CDR2 from the germline V gene are GTSNPN and SVGIG (reference sequence). CDR3 protein: CAWSDQGDGYTF. In DNA form, the CDR3 reads TGTGCCTGGAGTGACCAGGGGGATGGCTACACCTTC.

This clonotype appeared many times. This rearrangement joins TRBV6-1 to TRBJ1-2; TRBD1 might be the D (6 bases). The V gene lost 6 bases and the J gene lost 6 bases, with 8 bases spanning the gap. The CDR3 sequence is 11 residues long. Germline values: CDR1 MNHNS, CDR2 SASEGT. CDR3 sequence (DNA): TGTGCCAGCAGCACAGGGAATGGCTACACCTTC. It translates to CASSTGNGYTF.

The chain recombines TRBV25-1 with TRBJ1-5; 7 nucleotides align to TRBD1. Germline CDR1 reads MGHDK; CDR2 reads SYGVNS. The CDR3 covers 16 residues. The V gene end was trimmed by 3 bases and the J gene end by 5 bases; junction bases not matched to a gene: 10. DNA of the CDR3: TGTGCCAGCAGTGACCCCGGGCAGGGGGGACATCAGCCCCAGCATTTT. This codes for CASSDPGQGGHQPQHF.

In this sample, this clonotype turned up many times. The V call is TRBV28, the J call TRBJ2-5; 9 bases map to TRBD1. V lost 3 bases to trimming and J lost 5 bases; unmatched junction nucleotides: 7. Germline loops: CDR1 MDHEN, CDR2 SYDVKM. The CDR3 covers 15 residues. CDR3 in DNA: TGTGCCAGCAGTTTCGTGGAGGGGACAGGGGAGACCCAGTACTTC. Amino acids: CASSFVEGTGETQYF.

This clonotype was detected many times. V gene TRBV20-1 combines with J gene TRBJ1-4; no reliable D call. The CDR3 has 14 amino acids. The germline V gene has CDR1 DFQATT and CDR2 SNEGSKA (reference sequence). The ends were cut back, 1 base at V and 7 bases at J, with 13 bases in the middle. The CDR3: CSARVEGAPEKLFF. In nucleotides, the CDR3 is TGCAGTGCTAGAGTCGAGGGAGCACCTGAAAAACTGTTTTTT.

This clonotype is a singleton in its sample. The chain uses TRBV30 and TRBJ1-3, with D uncertain. Trimming cost V 0 bases and J 0 bases, with 6 bases left between them. Germline values: CDR1 GTSNPN, CDR2 SVGIG (reference sequence). CDR3 length: 14 residues. The CDR3 DNA sequence: TGTGCCTGGAGTGTTGGTAACTCTGGAAACACCATATATTTT. Protein sequence: CAWSVGNSGNTIYF.

There are a few counts of this clonotype. This sequence joins TRBV7-3 and TRBJ2-2; weak D call: TRBD1 (5 bases). The CDR3 runs to 13 residues. CDR1 and CDR2 (germline): SGHTA, FQGTGA. Trimming cost V 4 bases and J 7 bases, with 10 bases left between them. The CDR3 bases are TGTGCCAGCAGCTCCGCAGGGTACGGGGAGCTGTTTTTT. Its translation is CASSSAGYGELFF. The whole variable domain, remainder taken from reference TRBV7-3 and TRBJ2-2, is GAGVSQTPSNKVTEKGKYVELRCDPISGHTALYWYRQSLGQGPEFLIYFQGTGAADDSGLPNDRFFAVRPEGSVSTLKIQRTERGDSAVYLCASSSAGYGELFFGEGSRLTVL.

This clonotype was found many times. The V and J genes are TRBV5-1 and TRBJ1-1; 10 bases are a match to TRBD1. This CDR3 is 19 amino acids long. Germline values: CDR1 SGHRS, CDR2 YFSETQ. After removal of 0 bases from V and 0 bases from J, the junction contained 11 bases not matched to a gene. DNA of the CDR3: TGCGCCAGCAGCTTGGCCAGACAGGGGGCCGTGAGAATGAACACTGAAGCTTTCTTT. It is translated as CASSLARQGAVRMNTEAFF.